This TCR beta chain appears in the sequencing data of a study of blood T cell repertoires in COVID-19. Enrollees, about 18 to 100 years old, lived in 20 to 25 US areas. V was trimmed by 1 base and J by 5 bases, leaving 14 bases between them. The V gene's germline CDR1 is SGHTA and CDR2 FQGNSA. The CDR3 covers 15 residues. The method was immunoSEQ multiplex PCR; TCRdb's version includes in-frame clones alone and lacks a portion of them. Altogether 250,000 to 350,000 clones are present, around 87% being singletons, with the ten largest covering roughly 5.2%. The receptor was derived from a young woman who had recovered from COVID-19. Sequencing was performed on PBMCs or T cells enriched from blood (not recorded which). This chain connects TRBV7-2 to TRBJ2-5, with D maybe TRBD1 (5 bases). The CDR3 region has the DNA TGTGCCAGCAGCTTAGTTGGGGCAACGAGGGAGACCCAGTACTTC. Amino acids: CASSLVGATRETQYF.